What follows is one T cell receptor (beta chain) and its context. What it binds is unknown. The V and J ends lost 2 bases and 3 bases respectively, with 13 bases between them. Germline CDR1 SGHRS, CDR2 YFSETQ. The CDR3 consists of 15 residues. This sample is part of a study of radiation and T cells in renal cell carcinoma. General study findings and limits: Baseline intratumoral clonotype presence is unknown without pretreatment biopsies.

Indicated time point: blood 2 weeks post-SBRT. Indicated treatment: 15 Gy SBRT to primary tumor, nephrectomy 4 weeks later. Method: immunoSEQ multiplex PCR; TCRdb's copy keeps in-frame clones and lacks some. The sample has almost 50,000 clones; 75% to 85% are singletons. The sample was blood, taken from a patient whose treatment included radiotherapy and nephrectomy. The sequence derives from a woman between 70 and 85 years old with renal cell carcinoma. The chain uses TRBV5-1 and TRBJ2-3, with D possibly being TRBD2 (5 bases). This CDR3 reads CASSLSAGPTDTQYF. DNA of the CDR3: TGCGCCAGCAGCTTATCCGCGGGCCCTACAGATACGCAGTATTTT.